Below are 11 T cell receptor beta chains sequenced from a single sample in a study of graft-versus-host responses after intestinal transplantation. The table came from immunoSEQ multiplex PCR; TCRdb's copy has only in-frame clones and leaves some out. The sample includes more than 65,000 clones, approximately 87% of them seen just once. The antigens for these receptors are not known. Sequencing was performed on unstimulated CD4+ T cells sorted from spleen or lymph node cells, taken before transplant. These receptors all come from a human donor who was the organ donor for an intestinal transplant.

V and J are TRBV9 and TRBJ2-1; 9 nucleotides match TRBD1. Germline V gene sequence: CDR1 SGDLS, CDR2 YYNGEE. Losses at the gene ends were 3 bases for V and 7 bases for J; bases not matched to a gene: 8. The CDR3 extends over 15 amino acids. CDR3 loop: CASSGHGTGRNEQFF. DNA for the CDR3: TGTGCCAGCAGCGGACACGGGACAGGGAGGAATGAGCAGTTCTTC.

The rearrangement joins TRBV29-1 to TRBJ1-1; 8 bases are a match to TRBD1. J gave up 1 base and V 4 bases, and 2 bases lay outside the gene matches. The CDR3 covers 13 residues. CDR1 SQVTM and CDR2 ANQGSEA come from the germline V gene. CDR3: CSVAGGANTEAFF. The CDR3 bases are TGCAGCGTTGCAGGGGGCGCGAACACTGAAGCTTTCTTT.

DNA for the CDR3: TGTGCCAGCAGTTCCTCAGGGGTCGGGGACGAGCAGTACGTC. Translating gives CASSSSGVGDEQYV. V gene TRBV28 combines with J gene TRBJ2-7, with D perhaps TRBD1 (6 bases). The CDR3 spans 14 residues. The V and J ends lost 4 bases and 5 bases respectively, with 15 bases between them. In germline, CDR1 is MDHEN, CDR2 SYDVKM.

The J gene is TRBJ2-2, the V gene TRBV7-9; the match to TRBD2 covers 10 bases. CDR3 length: 18 residues. The V gene end was trimmed by 3 bases and the J gene end by 3 bases; junction bases not matched to a gene: 10. The germline gives CDR1 SEHNR, CDR2 FQNEAQ (reference sequence). CDR3 in DNA: TGTGCCAGCAGCTTCGATGGGGGGACTAGCGTGGACACCGGGGAGCTGTTTTTT. This codes for CASSFDGGTSVDTGELFF.

The rearrangement links TRBV6-6 to TRBJ2-5; the match to TRBD1 covers 9 bases. The CDR3 consists of 16 residues. The V gene end was trimmed by 6 bases and the J gene end by 5 bases; junction bases not matched to a gene: 13. Per germline, CDR1 MNHNY and CDR2 SVGAGI (reference sequence). The CDR3 loop is CASSSPGQGGRETQYF. In DNA, the CDR3 is TGTGCCAGCAGCTCCCCGGGACAGGGAGGGAGGGAGACCCAGTACTTC.

This chain joins TRBV30 and TRBJ1-3; no firm D call. V was cut by 0 bases and J by 4 bases, with 7 bases left in between. Germline V gene data show CDR1 as GTSNPN and CDR2 as SVGIG (reference sequence). The CDR3 is 13 amino acids. CDR3 in amino acids: CAWSVLRGNTIYF. CDR3 DNA: TGTGCCTGGAGTGTACTTCGAGGAAACACCATATATTTT.

J is TRBJ2-5 and V is TRBV7-2, with a weak D call TRBD1 (6 bases). Germline values: CDR1 SGHTA, CDR2 FQGNSA. The CDR3 has 13 amino acids. V dropped 6 bases and J dropped 2 bases, with 10 bases sitting between them. The CDR3: CASRGQLQETQYF. The DNA for the CDR3 is TGTGCCAGCAGGGGACAATTACAAGAGACCCAGTACTTC.

The chain uses TRBV11-1 and TRBJ2-7, with 8 bases matching TRBD1. Germline V gives CDR1 SGHAT, CDR2 FQDESV (reference sequence). This CDR3 is 15 amino acids long. V lost 11 bases and J lost 2; bases outside the gene matches: 14. The CDR3 here is CAAPSPGQATYEQYV. The CDR3 DNA follows: TGTGCCGCACCCTCACCGGGACAGGCGACCTACGAGCAGTACGTC.

This rearrangement joins TRBV19 to TRBJ1-5, with D perhaps matching TRBD1 (5 bases). Germline V gene data show CDR1 as LNHDA and CDR2 as SQIVND (reference sequence). This CDR3 comprises 14 residues. Trimming shortened V by 9 bases and J by 7 bases, and 19 bases separated the two germline ends. In DNA form, the CDR3 reads TGTGCCAGCAAGGTAGGCCAGGGCGACCAGCCCCAGCATTTT. This encodes CASKVGQGDQPQHF.

The chain couples TRBV9 to TRBJ1-5; no clear D. This CDR3 is built from 14 residues. Germline CDR1 is SGDLS and CDR2 is YYNGEE. Trimming removed 4 bases at V and 0 bases at J, with 8 bases between. The DNA of the CDR3 is TGTGCCAGCAGCAGACATTTTAGCAATCAGCCCCAGCATTTT. It translates to CASSRHFSNQPQHF.

CDR3 sequence: CAIRQGGGTQDGYTF. The CDR3 DNA follows: TGTGCCATCAGACAGGGTGGGGGCACCCAGGATGGCTACACCTTC. The chain joins TRBV10-3 to TRBJ1-2; a possible D gene is TRBD1 (6 bases). V dropped 6 bases and J dropped 6 bases, with 20 bases sitting between them. The CDR3 totals 15 residues. CDR1 and CDR2 from the germline V gene are ENHRY and SYGVKD.